The 20 T cell receptor beta chains reported below all come from one sample, sequenced in a study of T cells in Graves' hyperthyroidism and ophthalmopathy. TCR beta CDR3 region amplification was performed from RNA transcripts. Primed by the HTBI set, a first-round RT-PCR was run on the TCR CDR3. MiXCR, applied by TCRdb to the multiplex PCR reads, yields one record per CDR3 protein. This sample has approximately 570,000 distinct CDR3 sequences, with just under 20% found just once. Specimen: blood. The receptors derive from a man in his forties with Graves' ophthalmopathy.

In this sample, this clonotype turned up many times. V is TRBV20-1 and J is TRBJ1-1; D not resolved. The CDR3 has 15 amino acids. Germline CDR1 and CDR2: DFQATT and SNEGSKA (reference sequence). Trimming shortened V by 1 base and J by 0 bases, and 12 bases separated the two germline ends. The CDR3 coding sequence is TGCAGTGCTAGAGGGCAGCTTCTCATGAACACTGAAGCTTTCTTT. Its translation: CSARGQLLMNTEAFF.

The chain links TRBV20-1 to TRBJ2-5, with D possibly TRBD1 on 5 matching bases. This CDR3 contains 11 residues. Germline CDR1 and CDR2: DFQATT and SNEGSKA (reference sequence). V lost 7 bases, J lost 2 bases, and 8 bases lay in between. The CDR3 DNA is TGCAGTGGTCAGGGACAAGAGACCCAGTACTTC. It is translated as CSGQGQETQYF.

The chain joins TRBV20-1 to TRBJ2-7, with 7 bases matching TRBD1. CDR1 DFQATT and CDR2 SNEGSKA come from the germline V gene (reference sequence). The trim removed 0 bases at V and 7 bases at J, leaving 6 bases unmatched. The CDR3 is 13 residues long. In DNA form, the CDR3 reads TGCAGTGCTAGAGAGAACAGGGGTGGAGAGCAGTACTTC. Translating gives CSARENRGGEQYF.

The chain uses TRBV7-2 and TRBJ1-1; TRBD1 matches 9 bases. The CDR3 loop spans 14 amino acids. The germline V gene encodes CDR1 SGHTA and CDR2 FQGNSA. The V and J ends lost 5 bases and 7 bases, in that order; junction bases with no gene match: 8. In DNA form, the CDR3 reads TGTGCCAGCAGCCTCCGGACAGGGGAGGGTGAAGCTTTCTTT. The encoded protein is CASSLRTGEGEAFF.

V usage is TRBV3-1 and J usage is TRBJ1-4; D gene unclear. This CDR3 region has 15 residues. Germline V gene data show CDR1 as LGHDT and CDR2 as YNNKEL (reference sequence). Deletions cut 5 bases from V and 5 bases from J, with 15 bases between. CDR3: CASSVRKNWNEKLFF. CDR3 DNA sequence: TGTGCCAGCAGCGTCCGGAAGAATTGGAATGAAAAACTGTTTTTT.

The rearrangement uses TRBV19 and TRBJ2-7; no firm D call. V was shortened by 2 bases and J by 0 bases, with 11 bases between the two germline ends. CDR3 length equals 15 residues. The germline V gene has CDR1 LNHDA and CDR2 SQIVND (reference sequence). The CDR3 coding sequence is TGTGCCAGTAGTATAAAAACCCCTCTCTCCTACGAGCAGTACTTC. Protein sequence: CASSIKTPLSYEQYF.

This clonotype was recorded many times. V and J are TRBV5-1 and TRBJ1-1; maybe TRBD1 (5 bases). Germline V CDR1 and CDR2: SGHRS, YFSETQ. V was shortened by 0 bases and J by 4 bases, with 13 bases between the two germline ends. The CDR3 contains 15 residues. The CDR3 DNA is TGCGCCAGCAGCTTGGCACCAGGGCCAGCCACTGAAGCTTTCTTT. Its protein product is CASSLAPGPATEAFF.

This clonotype was picked up a small number of times. The chain is built from TRBV5-1 and TRBJ2-2; D is undetermined. The germline gives CDR1 SGHRS, CDR2 YFSETQ. CDR3 length equals 14 residues. V was clipped by 5 bases and J by 0 bases, with 8 bases between them. CDR3 residues: CASRKLANTGELFF. CDR3 DNA: TGCGCCAGCAGGAAACTCGCGAACACCGGGGAGCTGTTTTTT.

V and J are TRBV15 and TRBJ2-5, with 11 bases lining up with TRBD2. From germline, CDR1 is LNHNV and CDR2 YYDKDF (reference sequence). This CDR3 has 15 amino acids. V was pared by 4 bases and J by 2 bases, with 3 bases of the junction left unmatched. This CDR3 is CATSTLAGGQETQYF. The CDR3 region has the DNA TGTGCCACCAGCACCCTAGCGGGGGGACAAGAGACCCAGTACTTC.

This clonotype was observed many times. The chain links TRBV20-1 to TRBJ2-1; D remains unclear. This CDR3 spans 13 amino acids. Germline loops: CDR1 DFQATT, CDR2 SNEGSKA (reference sequence). Trimming removed 3 bases from V and 0 bases from J, with 6 bases in between. The DNA for the CDR3 is TGCAGTGCTAGTGACTTCTCCTACAATGAGCAGTTCTTC. It encodes CSASDFSYNEQFF.

This clonotype was picked up a small number of times. This rearrangement joins TRBV11-3 to TRBJ2-5; 7 positions agree with TRBD2. V lost 3 bases to trimming and J lost 1 base; unmatched junction nucleotides: 14. The germline V gene has CDR1 SGHNT and CDR2 YENEEA. The CDR3 has 18 amino acids. For the CDR3, the DNA is TGTGCCAGCAGCTTCCCTTCAGGACTAGTGGGCCCCCAAGAGACCCAGTACTTC. Encoded protein: CASSFPSGLVGPQETQYF. The whole variable domain, filled in from reference TRBV11-3 and TRBJ2-5, reads EAGVVQSPRYKIIEKKQPVAFWCNPISGHNTLYWYLQNLGQGPELLIRYENEEAVDDSQLPKDRFSAERLKGVDSTLKIQPAELGDSAVYLCASSFPSGLVGPQETQYFGPGTRLLVL.

This clonotype showed up many times. The chain couples TRBV20-1 to TRBJ2-3; D tentatively reads TRBD1 or TRBD2 (5 bases each). CDR3 length equals 14 residues. From germline, CDR1 is DFQATT and CDR2 SNEGSKA (reference sequence). V was clipped by 3 bases and J by 1 base, with 11 bases between them. The CDR3 nucleotides are TGCAGTGCTAGTCGACGGGACGGCACAGATACGCAGTATTTT. Its translation is CSASRRDGTDTQYF.

This clonotype was detected a few times. V is TRBV30 and J is TRBJ1-2, with D maybe TRBD1 (6 bases). V gave up 2 bases and J gave up 0 bases, with 19 bases separating them. The germline V gene encodes CDR1 GTSNPN and CDR2 SVGIG (reference sequence). The CDR3 extends over 17 amino acids. CDR3 region: CAWSHPGRQETNYGYTF. CDR3 bases: TGTGCCTGGAGTCACCCCGGAAGACAGGAGACTAACTATGGCTACACCTTC.

In its sample, this clonotype was seen a few times. This rearrangement joins TRBV20-1 to TRBJ2-1, with 7 bases fitting TRBD2. Germline V CDR1 and CDR2: DFQATT, SNEGSKA (reference sequence). CDR3 length: 15 residues. V lost 0 bases and J lost 2; bases outside the gene matches: 4. CDR3 DNA: TGCAGTGCTAGAGAGCGGGAGAGGGCCTACAATGAGCAGTTCTTC. Its translation: CSARERERAYNEQFF.

This clonotype was detected ten times or more. This sequence joins TRBV20-1 and TRBJ2-1, with TRBD2 identical over 9 bases. After removal of 5 bases from V and 5 bases from J, the junction contained 7 bases not matched to a gene. Germline V lookup: CDR1 DFQATT, CDR2 SNEGSKA (reference sequence). The CDR3 runs to 14 residues. The CDR3 region is CSAVAGGMNNEQFF. The CDR3 DNA reads as TGCAGTGCTGTTGCGGGAGGGATGAACAATGAGCAGTTCTTC.

The chain is built from TRBV6-1 and TRBJ2-3; 7 nucleotides line up with TRBD1. V shed 4 bases, J shed 4 bases, and the junction held 5 bases outside the gene matches. Per germline, CDR1 MNHNS and CDR2 SASEGT. The CDR3 is 14 residues long. The CDR3 protein is CASSARQGADTQYF. The CDR3 nucleotides are TGTGCCAGCAGTGCCAGACAGGGAGCAGATACGCAGTATTTT.

This clonotype was picked up a small number of times. J is TRBJ2-2 and V is TRBV9; a possible D gene is TRBD2 (5 bases). CDR3 length: 15 residues. Between the trimmed V and J ends, which lost 0 bases and 4 bases, there was a span of 10 bases. Germline loops: CDR1 SGDLS, CDR2 YYNGEE. The CDR3 sequence is CASSVAGSSTGELFF. The CDR3 DNA reads as TGTGCCAGCAGCGTAGCGGGGTCGAGCACCGGGGAGCTGTTTTTT.

The chain links TRBV9 to TRBJ1-1; no definite D call. The CDR3 totals 13 residues. Trimming took off 4 bases at V and 2 bases at J, with 9 bases between the two ends. CDR1 is SGDLS and CDR2 is YYNGEE in the germline V gene. The CDR3 protein is CASSPALNTEAFF. The DNA of the CDR3 is TGTGCCAGCAGCCCTGCCTTAAACACTGAAGCTTTCTTT. Supplemented by reference TRBV9 and TRBJ1-1, the full variable domain reads DSGVTQTPKHLITATGQRVTLRCSPRSGDLSVYWYQQSLDQGLQFLIQYYNGEERAKGNILERFSAQQFPDLHSELNLSSLELGDSALYFCASSPALNTEAFFGQGTRLTVV.

The CDR3 loop is CASSATDHTEAFF. CDR3 sequence (DNA): TGTGCCAGCAGCGCGACAGACCACACTGAAGCTTTCTTT. The chain joins TRBV6-4 to TRBJ1-1, with D possibly matching TRBD1 (5 bases). Trimming took off 6 bases at V and 3 bases at J, with 11 bases between the two ends. This CDR3 contains 13 residues. Germline V gene sequence: CDR1 MRHNA, CDR2 SNTAGT.

This clonotype was counted only a few times. CDR3 sequence: CASGAGGFNEQFF. The CDR3, as DNA: TGTGCCAGCGGCGCGGGAGGGTTCAATGAGCAGTTCTTC. This chain joins TRBV9 and TRBJ2-1; 9 nucleotides align to TRBD2. The CDR3 consists of 13 residues. The V segment lost 7 bases and the J segment 6 bases; nucleotides outside the gene matches: 5. CDR1 and CDR2 from the germline V gene are SGDLS and YYNGEE.